This T cell receptor beta chain was captured by sequencing in a study of shared clonotypes between healthy human individuals (dated by TCRdb to 2018 to 2021). Background on the whole study: The cohort comprised a couple of women and a few men aged 18 to 49 years. Per donor, three plates each were used for CD4 naive and CD4 memory, two for CD8 naive, and one for CD8 memory. Leukapheresis yielded between about 0.9 and 10 billion PBMCs per donor. To increase sequencing depth and limit assay-specific biases, different laboratories used diverse techniques to prepare libraries and sequence TCR repertoires. Blood TCR repertoires of roughly five healthy adults were deeply sequenced to estimate repertoire size and the extent of clonotype sharing between individuals. The full study reports these points: Sharing across a few donors was observed for 5% to 6.5% of naive CD4, over 3% of naive CD8, 2% to 2.5% of memory CD4, and about 0.38% of memory CD8 clonotypes. Compared with non-shared clonotypes, the clonotypes found in all four sorted-subset donors had higher generation probabilities. The small number of donors limited the genetic and exposure-history diversity represented. Sampling was restricted to blood, and TCR repertoires in tissue are likely to differ from TCR repertoires in blood. Based on pairwise subsampling, the degree of clonotype sharing among donors was expected to be affected by sequencing depth. Even with the large sequencing depth, rarefaction of the sorted-subset datasets indicated that sequencing was incomplete. Naive subsets generally had larger estimated clonotype richness than memory subsets did.

Comment on this clone: Its antigen is currently not known. Base-call qualities are not available, and no considerably larger clone is one nucleotide away. This sample includes further DNA sequences coding for the same CDR3.

Using the deep immunoSEQ assay, multiplex PCR amplified TCR CDR3 regions from genomic DNA. Extracted genomic DNA from each cell subset was spread evenly across all wells of several immunoSEQ 96-well plates, with each plate serving as a replicate. For sorted subsets, approximately 200 ng of genomic DNA, equivalent to 25,000 to 35,000 T cell genomes, went into each replicate PCR. Purified libraries were measured with a Qubit 3.0 fluorometer, size-checked on a Bioanalyzer 2100, and measured again with the KAPA Library Quantification kit. Every immunoSEQ 96-well plate was sequenced on a separate single-read 150-cycle Illumina NextSeq 550 flow cell. As for the authors' bioinformatics: Because the immunoSEQ output held only junctional sequences and lacked quality scores, the filtering could not match the filtering applied to full-length reads. To assign V/J genes and CDR3, sequences were annotated against IMGT germline references using PyIR, a Python wrapper for IgBLAST v1.9. Any read was removed if the V/J assignment was weak (E-value above 1e-6), the CDR3 was missing, or the read contained stop codons, out-of-frame junctions, or ambiguous translated residues. V3J clonotypes were defined as sequences sharing an identical inferred V gene, J gene, and CDR3 amino acid sequence. Percentage overlap between repertoires was computed as shared unique clonotypes divided by the size of the smaller repertoire. Repertoire richness was assessed with RTK rarefaction, the Chao1 estimator, and Recon v2.1 estimates of unobserved clonotypes. Generation probabilities for all TCRbeta clonotypes obtained by the gDNA method from a handful of donors were computed using OLGA. Here the immuneACCESS table is served through TCRdb, limited to in-frame sequences with V and J called. Missing clones are a known gap in these copies; in checked studies unresolved V genes cover under half, and the rest lacks a known reason. Clone size and V and J calls were adopted from that table, with D and trimming inferred from the DNA. A total of millions of clones appear in this sample, just over 90% of them only once. Of the sample, around 0.14% is held by the ten largest clones.

The CDR3, cysteine through phenylalanine, is 14 amino acids long. The DNA shown is the 42-base CDR3, in frame from base 1. Relative to germline, V is missing 6 bases and J is missing 3 bases, with 6 bases of the junction outside any gene match. Taken from the germline V gene (reference sequence), the CDR1 and CDR2 loops are LNHDA and SQIVND. Healthy HIV-negative adults with no recently reported acute infections or vaccinations were included as donors. Every donor was a Caucasian adult living in Nashville, Tennessee, USA. CD4+ T cells were enriched through magnetic negative selection, after which naive cells were positively selected on CD45RA and the remaining negative fraction served as the memory subset. Blood was obtained by leukapheresis, after which PBMCs were separated by Ficoll-Histopaque density gradient centrifugation and cryopreserved in liquid nitrogen vapor phase. Analytical flow cytometry was used to check the purity and quantity of each magnetically sorted T cell population. From each sorted fraction, genomic DNA was isolated and quantified by UV absorbance on a Nanodrop 2000c.

The sequence derives from a man younger than 35 in good health. The sample taken for sequencing was naive CD4+ T cells sorted from blood. The sample's cell subset or site label, in plain terms: CD45RA+ positively selected. Recombination linked TRBV19 to TRBJ2-7; TRBD1 agrees with 9 junctional bases. In nucleotide form, the sequence is TGTGCCAGTAGCCGAACAGGGGGCTACTACGAGCAGTACTTC. Translated, it gives CASSRTGGYYEQYF.